This T cell receptor beta chain was obtained from a study of OX40 agonist ivuxolimab in advanced cancers. Study conclusions and caveats: At 0.1 to 3.0 mg/kg and by week 6, CD4+ and CD8+ T cells in the blood had expanded clonally.

Repertoires were generated with immunoSEQ multiplex PCR, while TCRdb's copy carries only in-frame clones and drops some. The sample includes about 100,000 clones, around 90% of them seen just once. About this clone itself: Its antigen is as yet unknown.

The CDR3 length is 16 residues. V was trimmed by 0 bases and J by 1 base, leaving 12 bases between them. In germline, CDR1 is MNHEY, CDR2 SVGAGI. This TCR came from an adult with an advanced solid tumor such as melanoma, head and neck, liver or kidney cancer. Specimen: CD4+ or CD8+ T cells sorted from blood, collected in a trial of the OX40 agonist ivuxolimab. The chain links TRBV6-5 to TRBJ2-5; D unresolved. CDR3 bases: TGTGCCAGCAGTTACTCCGGTCGTCTCCCCCAAGAGACCCAGTACTTC. It is translated as CASSYSGRLPQETQYF.